This entry lists 22 T cell receptor beta chains sequenced from one sample in a study of T cell responses to AZD1222 COVID-19 vaccine. The protocol was immunoSEQ multiplex PCR, while the TCRdb copy is restricted to in-frame clones and leaves out a portion. Here the sample spans some 180,000 clones, over 85% being singletons. The source was peripheral blood, collected 28 days after the second dose of the MenACWY control vaccine. The receptors were sampled from an adult who received the MenACWY meningococcal vaccine as a control.

The chain is built from TRBV7-8 and TRBJ2-1; 7 bases are a match to TRBD2. The CDR3 totals 16 residues. V gave up 4 bases and J gave up 7 bases; unmatched junction bases: 13. Germline V gene data show CDR1 as SGHVS and CDR2 as FQNEAQ. The CDR3, as DNA: TGTGCCAGCAGCTCCTTTGGGGGGAGGGCCGGGAATGAGCAGTTCTTC. Translated, it gives CASSSFGGRAGNEQFF.

The chain uses TRBV6-5 and TRBJ1-2; D uncertain. The CDR3 totals 12 residues. The V and J ends lost 6 bases and 6 bases respectively, with 11 bases between them. Germline values: CDR1 MNHEY, CDR2 SVGAGI. The CDR3 here is CASRVGSDGYTF. Here the CDR3 DNA reads TGTGCCAGCAGGGTGGGGTCGGATGGCTACACCTTC.

This rearrangement joins TRBV9 to TRBJ2-3, with a weak D call TRBD2 (6 bases). Deletions cut 4 bases from V and 8 bases from J, with 20 bases between. The CDR3 is 15 residues long. Germline V gene sequence: CDR1 SGDLS, CDR2 YYNGEE. The CDR3 region is CASSFRDSLPGTQYF. The CDR3 DNA sequence: TGTGCCAGCAGCTTTCGGGACTCTCTACCCGGTACGCAGTATTTT.

The CDR3 DNA reads TGCAGCGTTGAAGATCGGGGTGCAAACTATGGCTACACCTTC. It is translated as CSVEDRGANYGYTF. The genes are TRBV29-1 and TRBJ1-2; D remains unclear. CDR1 and CDR2 from the germline V gene are SQVTM and ANQGSEA. This CDR3 has 14 residues. Trimming removed 0 bases from V and 2 bases from J, with 10 bases in between.

This clone appeared once. V and J are TRBV6-5 and TRBJ1-2; no reliable D call. Between the trimmed V and J ends, which lost 10 bases and 2 bases, there was a span of 8 bases. CDR1 is MNHEY, CDR2 SVGAGI, per germline. CDR3 length: 11 residues. As DNA, the CDR3 is TGTGCCACGGGGTTGAACTATGGCTACACCTTC. Protein: CATGLNYGYTF.

This clone has just one count. This chain joins TRBV29-1 and TRBJ2-7; possible D gene TRBD2, 6 bases. CDR3 length: 11 amino acids. Trimming took off 6 bases at V and 3 bases at J, with 9 bases between the two ends. Germline CDR1 is SQVTM and CDR2 is ANQGSEA. CDR3 in amino acids: CSVIADYEQYF. In DNA, the CDR3 is TGCAGCGTAATAGCGGACTACGAGCAGTACTTC.

The rearrangement joins TRBV11-2 to TRBJ1-1; D gene unclear. This CDR3 spans 13 amino acids. Germline loops: CDR1 SGHAT, CDR2 FQNNGV. V was pared by 7 bases and J by 11 bases, with 20 bases between. The CDR3 nucleotides are TGTGCCAGCACCCTCGCCCCCGCAGGAGAGGCTTTCTTT. This sequence encodes CASTLAPAGEAFF. Filled out from reference TRBV11-2 and TRBJ1-1, the complete variable domain reads EAGVAQSPRYKIIEKRQSVAFWCNPISGHATLYWYQQILGQGPKLLIQFQNNGVVDDSQLPKDRFSAERLKGVDSTLKIQPAKLEDSAVYLCASTLAPAGEAFFGQGTRLTVV.

The J gene is TRBJ2-1, the V gene TRBV5-6; perhaps D is TRBD1 or TRBD2 (5 bases each). V was pared by 6 bases and J by 8 bases, with 15 bases between. Per the germline V gene, CDR1 is SGHDT and CDR2 is YYEEEE. The CDR3 covers 13 residues. The CDR3 DNA reads TGTGCCAGCAACCGGGGCTTCAGGGATGAGCAGTTCTTC. Protein sequence: CASNRGFRDEQFF.

V is TRBV7-9 and J is TRBJ2-7; TRBD2 matches at 9 bases. CDR1 is SEHNR and CDR2 is FQNEAQ in the germline V gene (reference sequence). The CDR3 is made up of 17 amino acids. The trim removed 1 base at V and 2 bases at J, leaving 9 bases unmatched. The CDR3 nucleotides are TGTGCCAGCAGCTTAGGAGTTGGCGGGAGGGGAACCTACGAGCAGTACTTC. It yields the protein CASSLGVGGRGTYEQYF.

V and J are TRBV5-1 and TRBJ2-7; 9 bases are shared with TRBD2. V was clipped by 7 bases and J by 5 bases; unmatched bases: 7. This CDR3 contains 13 residues. Germline CDR1 is SGHRS and CDR2 is YFSETQ. The CDR3 here is CASGGTSIHEQYF. The CDR3 region has the DNA TGCGCCAGCGGCGGGACTAGCATCCACGAGCAGTACTTC.

The chain joins TRBV5-1 to TRBJ1-1; D is undetermined. V was pared by 0 bases and J by 0 bases, with 6 bases between. Germline-derived CDR1 and CDR2 are SGHRS and YFSETQ. The CDR3 contains 14 residues. DNA for the CDR3: TGCGCCAGCAGCTTGGCGGCGGTGAACACTGAAGCTTTCTTT. Its translation is CASSLAAVNTEAFF.

V and J are TRBV3-1 (or the pseudogene TRBV3-2) and TRBJ1-2; 12 bases agree with TRBD1. The CDR3 has 16 residues. Germline lookup yields CDR1 LGHDT and CDR2 YNNKEL (reference sequence). The V segment lost 0 bases and the J segment 8 bases; nucleotides outside the gene matches: 7. CDR3 residues: CASSQDLGQGAQGYTF. CDR3 bases: TGTGCCAGCAGCCAAGATCTGGGACAGGGGGCCCAGGGCTACACCTTC.

V and J are TRBV6-6 and TRBJ2-7; D unclear. V shed 5 bases and J shed 2 bases, with 13 bases lying between them. The germline gives CDR1 MNHNY, CDR2 SVGAGI (reference sequence). The CDR3 contains 14 residues. For the CDR3, the DNA is TGTGCCAGCAGTACCCCGGGCGGAGCCTACGAGCAGTACTTC. This encodes CASSTPGGAYEQYF.

V is TRBV5-1 and J is TRBJ1-6; tentative D call: TRBD1 (5 bases). Germline V CDR1 and CDR2: SGHRS, YFSETQ. The V end was cut by 5 bases, the J end by 6 bases, with 15 bases between. The CDR3 has 15 amino acids. CDR3 DNA sequence: TGCGCCAGCAGAGAAACGGGACTGATTAATTCACCCCTCCACTTT. Translation: CASRETGLINSPLHF.

The chain links TRBV3-1 (or the pseudogene TRBV3-2) to TRBJ2-7; 13 nucleotides line up with TRBD2. This CDR3 is 15 amino acids long. CDR1 LGHDT and CDR2 YNNKEL come from the germline V gene (reference sequence). After removal of 4 bases from V and 3 bases from J, the junction contained 3 bases not matched to a gene. The CDR3 DNA reads as TGTGCCAGCAGCCCACGGACTAGCGGGAGCTACGAGCAGTACTTC. Its protein is CASSPRTSGSYEQYF.

V and J are TRBV5-1 and TRBJ2-7; D is perhaps TRBD2 (5 bases). The CDR3 covers 15 residues. The ends were cut back, 3 bases at V and 5 bases at J, with 18 bases in the middle. Germline CDR1 reads SGHRS; CDR2 reads YFSETQ. The CDR3 protein is CASSYSTTLGHEQYF. The CDR3 bases are TGCGCCAGCAGCTATTCGACTACTTTAGGCCACGAGCAGTACTTC.

This sequence joins TRBV4-2 and TRBJ2-2; D is uncertain. Between the trimmed V and J ends, which lost 0 bases and 1 base, there was a span of 6 bases. Germline CDR1 LGHNA, CDR2 YNFKEQ. The CDR3 extends over 15 amino acids. CDR3 amino acids: CASSQDAGNTGELFF. Here the CDR3 DNA reads TGTGCCAGCAGCCAAGACGCAGGGAACACCGGGGAGCTGTTTTTT.

This chain connects TRBV27 to TRBJ1-6; no reliable D call. The CDR3 sequence is 14 residues long. V lost 5 bases, J lost 2 bases, and 7 bases lay in between. Per the germline V gene, CDR1 is MNHEY and CDR2 is SMNVEV (reference sequence). The CDR3 here is CASSGRAYNSPLHF. CDR3 DNA: TGTGCCAGCAGTGGAAGAGCCTATAATTCACCCCTCCACTTT.

This chain links TRBV10-2 with TRBJ1-1; no reliable D call. Germline CDR1 WSHSY, CDR2 SAAADI. CDR3 length: 15 amino acids. V lost 4 bases to trimming and J lost 1 base, with 13 bases between them. The CDR3 region is CASSARHRPNTEAFF. CDR3 DNA: TGCGCCAGCAGTGCAAGACACCGACCGAACACTGAAGCTTTCTTT.

This clone has a single count. The rearrangement links TRBV11-3 to TRBJ2-4; a weak D match, TRBD2 (5 bases). Trimming took 3 bases from V and 6 from J, leaving 12 bases between them. The CDR3 loop spans 14 amino acids. In germline, CDR1 is SGHNT, CDR2 YENEEA. The chain's CDR3 is CASSFGGLGNIQYF. For the CDR3, the DNA is TGTGCCAGCAGCTTCGGCGGGTTGGGAAACATTCAGTACTTC.

This rearrangement joins TRBV30 to TRBJ2-7; 9 bases line up with TRBD1. The V gene's germline CDR1 is GTSNPN and CDR2 SVGIG (reference sequence). This CDR3 spans 15 amino acids. J was trimmed by 5 bases and V by 0 bases; bases with no gene match: 8. Here the CDR3 reads CAWSVGDRASNEQYF. CDR3 DNA sequence: TGTGCCTGGAGTGTGGGGGACAGGGCTAGCAACGAGCAGTACTTC.

The gene calls are TRBV4-2 and TRBJ2-1; TRBD2 matches 10 bases. The CDR3 sequence is 15 residues long. With 0 bases clipped from V and 6 bases from J, the junction kept 2 bases outside the gene matches. The germline gives CDR1 LGHNA, CDR2 YNFKEQ. CDR3 amino acids: CASSQEGTSANEQFF. The DNA for the CDR3 is TGTGCCAGCAGCCAAGAGGGGACTAGCGCCAATGAGCAGTTCTTC.